Shown below are 20 T cell receptor beta chains from a single sample sequenced in a study of ipilimumab plus nivolumab after autologous stem cell transplantation. Clones were sequenced by immunoSEQ multiplex PCR, and TCRdb holds only the in-frame ones, with some missing. The sample yields around 20,000 clones, approximately 73% seen once. The specimen was PBMCs, collected in a trial of ipilimumab plus nivolumab as post-transplant consolidation. These receptors came from a male donor with diffuse large B-cell lymphoma.

V usage is TRBV5-4 and J usage is TRBJ2-2, with 12 bases fitting TRBD2. Germline assignment: CDR1 SGHNT and CDR2 YYREEE (reference sequence). CDR3 length equals 17 residues. V lost 0 bases to trimming and J lost 7 bases; unmatched junction nucleotides: 7. CDR3 nucleotide sequence: TGTGCCAGCAGCTTGGATGGACTAGCGGGATCGGTCGGGGAGCTGTTTTTT. Translation: CASSLDGLAGSVGELFF. The complete variable domain, with remaining parts taken from reference TRBV5-4 and TRBJ2-2, reads ETGVTQSPTHLIKTRGQQVTLRCSSQSGHNTVSWYQQALGQGPQFIFQYYREEENGRGNFPPRFSGLQFPNYSSELNVNALELDDSALYLCASSLDGLAGSVGELFFGEGSRLTVL.

V usage is TRBV7-6 and J usage is TRBJ2-1; TRBD2 matches at 7 bases. Trimming at V came to 3 bases and at J to 7 bases, leaving 9 bases not matched to a gene. The CDR3 contains 15 residues. Germline V gene sequence: CDR1 SGHVS, CDR2 FNYEAQ. The CDR3 sequence is CASSFSWEGPNEQFF. CDR3 DNA sequence: TGTGCCAGCAGCTTTTCGTGGGAGGGACCAAATGAGCAGTTCTTC.

The chain couples TRBV18 to TRBJ2-7; 7 bases agree with TRBD1. Germline V gene data show CDR1 as KGHSH and CDR2 as LQKENI. V lost 4 bases, J lost 6 bases, and 15 bases stayed unmatched. This CDR3 spans 16 amino acids. CDR3 residues: CASSRESPGGSFEQYF. CDR3 DNA sequence: TGTGCCAGCTCACGCGAAAGCCCAGGGGGAAGTTTCGAGCAGTACTTC.

The chain has TRBV9 and TRBJ2-1; 9 bases map to TRBD2. CDR1 is SGDLS and CDR2 is YYNGEE in the germline V gene. J gave up 8 bases and V 0 bases, and 18 bases lay outside the gene matches. CDR3 length: 19 residues. As DNA, the CDR3 is TGTGCCAGCAGCGTAGCTTCGGCCTCGCGGGGGGGTGTTTCCCATGAGCAGTTCTTC. Residues: CASSVASASRGGVSHEQFF.

V and J are TRBV23-1 and TRBJ2-7, with D perhaps matching TRBD1 (5 bases). TRBV23-1 is known as an ORF, though its function is uncertain. Trimming pared 2 bases from V and 5 bases from J, leaving 19 bases between. The CDR3 consists of 16 residues. The CDR3 region is CASSQPRQKEDHEQYF. Here the CDR3 DNA reads TGCGCCAGCAGTCAACCCCGACAGAAGGAAGACCACGAGCAGTACTTC.

This clone occurred a few times. The chain combines TRBV6-1 with TRBJ2-7; TRBD2 might be the D (5 bases). Germline V gene data show CDR1 as MNHNS and CDR2 as SASEGT. Trimming pared 7 bases from V and 4 bases from J, leaving 8 bases between. This CDR3 region has 11 residues. Written as DNA, the CDR3 is TGTGCCAGCACCTCGGGGTACGAGCAGTACTTC. It codes for CASTSGYEQYF.

This clone came up a few times. The rearrangement links TRBV5-4 to TRBJ2-7, with D unclear. V lost 4 bases, J lost 0 bases, and 11 bases lay in between. The CDR3 is made up of 14 amino acids. Germline lookup yields CDR1 SGHNT and CDR2 YYREEE (reference sequence). CDR3 loop: CASSTPQISYEQYF. The CDR3 coding sequence is TGTGCCAGCAGCACGCCCCAGATCTCCTACGAGCAGTACTTC.

This clone was detected a few times. The genes are TRBV15 and TRBJ1-4, with D possibly being TRBD1 (5 bases). The CDR3 is 15 amino acids. CDR1 is LNHNV and CDR2 is YYDKDF in the germline V gene (reference sequence). The V end lost 0 bases, the J end lost 8 bases, and 13 bases lay between the germline ends. The CDR3 loop reads CATSRDWGSGEKLFF. CDR3 sequence (DNA): TGTGCCACCAGCAGAGATTGGGGGTCGGGAGAAAAACTGTTTTTT.

This clone has a handful of counts. This sequence joins TRBV11-3 and TRBJ2-7; D is possibly TRBD1 or TRBD2 (5 bases each). V was shortened by 5 bases and J by 0 bases, with 8 bases between the two germline ends. In germline, CDR1 is SGHNT, CDR2 YENEEA. The CDR3 extends over 13 amino acids. The CDR3 DNA reads TGTGCCAGCAGCCCCGGGGCCTCCTACGAGCAGTACTTC. It codes for CASSPGASYEQYF.

V and J are TRBV9 and TRBJ1-3; D is possibly TRBD1 (5 bases). Germline V gene sequence: CDR1 SGDLS, CDR2 YYNGEE. This CDR3 region has 16 residues. V was clipped by 0 bases and J by 1 base, with 11 bases between them. The CDR3 DNA is TGTGCCAGCAGCGTAGGGGCAGGGCGTTCTGGAAACACCATATATTTT. This gives the protein CASSVGAGRSGNTIYF.

The chain employs TRBV2 and TRBJ2-2; either TRBD1 or TRBD2 may fit D (7 bases each). V dropped 4 bases and J dropped 6 bases, with 30 bases sitting between them. This CDR3 is built from 20 residues. Germline V gene data show CDR1 as SNHLY and CDR2 as FYNNEI. The CDR3: CASSGDRQGRGGQSAGELFF. The CDR3, as DNA: TGTGCCAGCAGTGGGGACCGACAGGGCAGGGGAGGGCAGTCCGCCGGGGAGCTGTTTTTT.

With respect to this clone: Additional DNA sequences in this sample encode the identical CDR3. V gene TRBV10-2 combines with J gene TRBJ2-3, with 12 bases aligning to TRBD2. With 6 bases clipped from V and 3 bases from J, the junction kept 1 base outside the gene matches. The V gene's germline CDR1 is WSHSY and CDR2 SAAADI. This CDR3 has 14 residues. The CDR3 DNA reads TGCGCCAGCAGACTAGCGGGAGGAACAGATACGCAGTATTTT. Translation: CASRLAGGTDTQYF.

The chain has TRBV11-2 and TRBJ2-3; D ambiguous. This CDR3 is 14 amino acids long. The germline V gene encodes CDR1 SGHAT and CDR2 FQNNGV. Deletions cut 0 bases from V and 0 bases from J, with 4 bases between. The chain's CDR3 is CASSLDVSTDTQYF. The CDR3 nucleotides are TGTGCCAGCAGCTTAGATGTTAGCACAGATACGCAGTATTTT.

This clone has ten or more counts. The CDR3 DNA reads as TGTGCCAGCAGCTTAGCCAGGGACAATGAGCAGTTCTTC. This encodes CASSLARDNEQFF. The chain uses TRBV7-9 and TRBJ2-1; tentatively, D is TRBD1 (5 bases). Trimming took off 0 bases at V and 5 bases at J, with 5 bases between the two ends. CDR3 length equals 13 residues. Germline CDR1 reads SEHNR; CDR2 reads FQNEAQ (reference sequence).

V and J are TRBV7-6 and TRBJ2-3, with 10 bases matching TRBD1. Germline V gives CDR1 SGHVS, CDR2 FNYEAQ. Germline trimming cut 3 bases from V and 4 bases from J; bases unmatched to any gene: 4. The CDR3 totals 15 residues. The CDR3 region has the DNA TGTGCCAGCAGCTTCCGGGACAGGGGACCAGATACGCAGTATTTT. This translates into CASSFRDRGPDTQYF.

The chain has TRBV6-1 and TRBJ2-5; the D call may be TRBD1 or TRBD2 (5 bases each). Germline CDR1 and CDR2: MNHNS and SASEGT. This CDR3 is 14 amino acids long. The V end lost 3 bases, the J end lost 0 bases, and 8 bases lay between the germline ends. The CDR3 reads CASSEGTDQETQYF. As DNA, the CDR3 is TGTGCCAGCAGTGAGGGGACGGACCAAGAGACCCAGTACTTC.

V and J are TRBV2 and TRBJ1-1; D remains ambiguous. Germline CDR1 and CDR2: SNHLY and FYNNEI. The CDR3 loop spans 13 amino acids. V gave up 7 bases and J gave up 4 bases, with 13 bases separating them. CDR3 loop: CASITDQGTEAFF. CDR3 sequence (DNA): TGTGCCAGCATTACAGATCAAGGCACTGAAGCTTTCTTT. Full variable domain (remainder filled in from reference TRBV2 and TRBJ1-1): EPEVTQTPSHQVTQMGQEVILRCVPISNHLYFYWYRQILGQKVEFLVSFYNNEISEKSEIFDDQFSVERPDGSNFTLKIRSTKLEDSAMYFCASITDQGTEAFFGQGTRLTVV.

The chain couples TRBV15 to TRBJ1-1; D is perhaps TRBD1 (6 bases). The CDR3 runs to 13 residues. Germline-derived CDR1 and CDR2 are LNHNV and YYDKDF (reference sequence). V shed 0 bases and J shed 7 bases, with 9 bases lying between them. CDR3 amino acids: CATSRDWTDEAFF. The CDR3 nucleotides are TGTGCCACCAGCAGAGATTGGACAGATGAAGCTTTCTTT.

The chain carries TRBV6-1 and TRBJ2-7, with D hard to call. Germline CDR1 reads MNHNS; CDR2 reads SASEGT. Trimming stripped 2 bases from V and 7 bases from J, with 18 bases between. This CDR3 is built from 15 residues. In DNA form, the CDR3 reads TGTGCCAGCAGTGAAAGAAGGAGCTCCGTAGGGGAGCAGTACTTC. This gives the protein CASSERRSSVGEQYF.

This clone was counted between two and nine times. The chain uses TRBV4-2 and TRBJ2-2, with D uncertain. With 4 bases removed from V and 6 bases from J, the gap between germline ends came to 9 bases. Looked up from germline, CDR1 is LGHNA and CDR2 is YNFKEQ. This CDR3 is built from 13 residues. CDR3 DNA: TGTGCCAGCAGCCCAAAAGAGGCCGGGGAGCTGTTTTTT. It codes for CASSPKEAGELFF.